One sample yielded the 24 T cell receptor beta chains listed below, sequenced in a study of post-analysis software for immune sequencing data. Whole-study findings and limits: Comparison of patients with controls showed about 5 TRBV segments more frequent in patients, TRBV5-6, TRBV5-1 and TRBV20-1 among them.

Prepared TCR beta cDNA libraries contained unique molecular identifiers. TCRdb reprocessed the PCR reads with MiXCR, giving one entry per CDR3 protein. This table has 600,000 to 750,000 distinct CDR3 sequences, more than 50% appearing once. Antigens for these TCRs are unknown. The sequencing input was blood. The receptors come from a girl aged 2 to 9 with multiple sclerosis.

In nucleotides, the CDR3 is TGTGCCAGCAGCCCCATAACCTCAGGGAGCACTGAAGCTTTCTTT. Encoded protein: CASSPITSGSTEAFF. The V call is TRBV7-8, the J call TRBJ1-1; possible D gene TRBD1, 5 bases. Trimming took 5 bases from V and 4 from J, leaving 17 bases between them. CDR3 length: 15 amino acids. CDR1 SGHVS and CDR2 FQNEAQ come from the germline V gene.

The rearrangement links TRBV29-1 to TRBJ2-4, with TRBD1 identical over 7 bases. Germline CDR1 is SQVTM and CDR2 is ANQGSEA. After removal of 5 bases from V and 0 bases from J, the junction contained 1 base not matched to a gene. CDR3 length equals 13 residues. Here the CDR3 reads CSVRQGAKNIQYF. As DNA, the CDR3 is TGCAGCGTTCGACAGGGAGCCAAAAACATTCAGTACTTC.

This clonotype has more than one count but fewer than ten. This chain connects TRBV11-2 to TRBJ2-1; 11 bases are shared with TRBD2. This CDR3 is 17 amino acids long. CDR1 and CDR2 (germline): SGHAT, FQNNGV. The J segment lost 3 bases and the V segment lost 1 base, leaving 5 bases of the junction unmatched. The CDR3 coding sequence is TGTGCCAGCAGCTTAGTGGGTAGCGGGGGGGTCTACAATGAGCAGTTCTTC. It is translated as CASSLVGSGGVYNEQFF.

This rearrangement joins TRBV15 to TRBJ1-2, with 8 bases that match TRBD1. The CDR3 is made up of 15 amino acids. The germline V gene has CDR1 LNHNV and CDR2 YYDKDF (reference sequence). V lost 0 bases to trimming and J lost 6 bases; unmatched junction nucleotides: 6. The CDR3 region is CATSREGQAVDGYTF. The DNA of the CDR3 is TGTGCCACCAGCAGAGAGGGACAGGCAGTGGATGGCTACACCTTC.

This clonotype turned up a few times. The gene calls are TRBV18 and TRBJ2-5; 7 bases are a match to TRBD2. The CDR3 is 12 residues long. V shed 7 bases, J shed 4 bases, and the junction held 3 bases outside the gene matches. Germline assignment: CDR1 KGHSH and CDR2 LQKENI. CDR3 DNA: TGTGCCAGCTGTCGGGAGGTAGAGACCCAGTACTTC. It encodes CASCREVETQYF.

The J gene is TRBJ2-3, the V gene TRBV11-2; the match to TRBD2 covers 8 bases. V trimming: 1 base; J trimming: 4 bases; junction bases outside the gene matches: 7. This CDR3 has 16 amino acids. Germline values: CDR1 SGHAT, CDR2 FQNNGV. The CDR3 reads CASSLGRTSTPDTQYF. Written as DNA, the CDR3 is TGTGCCAGCAGCTTAGGACGGACTAGCACCCCAGATACGCAGTATTTT.

J is TRBJ2-7 and V is TRBV9; 12 bases align to TRBD2. The V and J ends lost 0 bases and 5 bases, in that order; junction bases with no gene match: 3. This CDR3 is 15 amino acids long. Looked up from germline, CDR1 is SGDLS and CDR2 is YYNGEE. The CDR3 bases are TGTGCCAGCAGCGTAGGACTAGCGGGAGCCAACGAGCAGTACTTC. This translates into CASSVGLAGANEQYF.

V usage is TRBV25-1 and J usage is TRBJ1-2; TRBD1 is a possible D gene (5 bases). Trimming pared 1 base from V and 3 bases from J, leaving 9 bases between. The CDR3 has 14 amino acids. CDR1 is MGHDK and CDR2 is SYGVNS in the germline V gene. This CDR3 reads CASSEWQGHYGYTF. CDR3 nucleotides: TGTGCCAGCAGTGAATGGCAGGGACACTATGGCTACACCTTC.

This chain links TRBV6-1 with TRBJ2-1; TRBD2 matches at 10 bases. The J segment lost 5 bases and the V segment lost 3 bases, leaving 7 bases of the junction unmatched. The CDR3 extends over 16 amino acids. CDR1 and CDR2 (germline): MNHNS, SASEGT. The CDR3 DNA reads as TGTGCCAGCAGTGACTGGTGGACTAGCGGAGACAATGAGCAGTTCTTC. This translates into CASSDWWTSGDNEQFF.

This sequence joins TRBV7-2 and TRBJ2-3, with D perhaps assigned TRBD1 or TRBD2 (7 bases each). Looked up from germline, CDR1 is SGHTA and CDR2 is FQGNSA. This CDR3 contains 14 residues. Trimming took off 4 bases at V and 9 bases at J, with 17 bases between the two ends. The CDR3 region has the DNA TGTGCCAGCAGCTCCTCCGGGACAGCGGGAACGCAGTATTTT. Its translation is CASSSSGTAGTQYF.

This clonotype was observed a few times. V is TRBV6-2 or TRBV6-3 and J is TRBJ2-1; D possibly matches TRBD1 or TRBD2 (5 bases each). This CDR3 is 14 amino acids long. The germline gives CDR1 MNHEY, CDR2 SVGEGT. V was shortened by 6 bases and J by 5 bases, with 14 bases between the two germline ends. CDR3 sequence reads: CASSSRDRDNEQFF. In DNA form, the CDR3 reads TGTGCCAGCAGCTCCCGGGACCGGGACAATGAGCAGTTCTTC.

CDR3 amino acids: CASSPQRGVSDTQYF. CDR3 DNA: TGTGCCAGCAGTCCCCAGCGGGGGGTATCAGATACGCAGTATTTT. The chain is built from TRBV6-6 and TRBJ2-3; 9 bases are shared with TRBD2. CDR1 and CDR2 from the germline V gene are MNHNY and SVGAGI (reference sequence). Trimming removed 5 bases from V and 4 bases from J; junction bases left unmatched: 7. This CDR3 spans 15 amino acids.

The gene calls are TRBV12-3 or TRBV12-4 and TRBJ2-3; a possible D gene is TRBD2 (5 bases). CDR3 length: 16 amino acids. Trimming stripped 4 bases from V and 0 bases from J, with 14 bases between. Here the CDR3 DNA reads TGTGCCAGCAGTTGGGGTCGGGGTAAAAGCACAGATACGCAGTATTTT. Translated: CASSWGRGKSTDTQYF.

The J gene is TRBJ2-7, the V gene TRBV7-2; D is unresolved. CDR3 length equals 14 residues. V was cut by 6 bases and J by 10 bases, with 22 bases left in between. Germline CDR1 is SGHTA and CDR2 is FQGNSA. CDR3 sequence (DNA): TGTGCCAGCAGGGAATATAACGCAGTAGTTGCCCAGTACTTC. Translating gives CASREYNAVVAQYF. Full variable domain (rest looked up from reference TRBV7-2 and TRBJ2-7): GAGVSQSPSNKVTEKGKDVELRCDPISGHTALYWYRQSLGQGLEFLIYFQGNSAPDKSGLPSDRFSAERTGGSVSTLTIQRTQQEDSAVYLCASREYNAVVAQYFGPGTRLTVT.

The gene calls are TRBV25-1 and TRBJ2-5; D call uncertain. The CDR3 is 15 amino acids. CDR1 and CDR2 (germline): MGHDK, SYGVNS. V lost 0 bases and J 0 bases, leaving 8 bases between the germline ends. The CDR3 nucleotides are TGTGCCAGCAGTGAATATCGGGCGGACCAAGAGACCCAGTACTTC. Translating gives CASSEYRADQETQYF.

The chain couples TRBV7-2 to TRBJ2-7; 8 nucleotides align to TRBD1. V dropped 5 bases and J dropped 7; count of bases not matched to a gene: 7. Germline V gene lookup returns CDR1 SGHTA and CDR2 FQGNSA. The CDR3 has 13 residues. The DNA for the CDR3 is TGTGCCAGCAGCACCCAGGGGGCGGGGGAGCAGTACTTC. Its protein is CASSTQGAGEQYF.

This chain links TRBV20-1 with TRBJ1-5, with TRBD1 matching over 9 bases. CDR3 length equals 15 residues. Looked up from germline, CDR1 is DFQATT and CDR2 is SNEGSKA (reference sequence). CDR3 nucleotides: TGCAGGGGACAGGGTGGAATATATAGCAATCAGCCCCAGCATTTT. Translated, it gives CRGQGGIYSNQPQHF.

The rearrangement joins TRBV20-1 to TRBJ2-3, with D possibly being TRBD2 (6 bases). The CDR3 runs 12 residues. Germline V CDR1 and CDR2: DFQATT, SNEGSKA (reference sequence). In nucleotides, the CDR3 is TGCACGGGAGTGCAGGGAGCAGATACGCAGTATTTT. It yields the protein CTGVQGADTQYF.

The CDR3 protein is CASSLVGTAPQETQYF. CDR3 coding DNA: TGTGCCAGCAGCTTAGTTGGGACAGCGCCCCAAGAGACCCAGTACTTC. The genes are TRBV7-2 and TRBJ2-5; 7 bases map to TRBD1. The CDR3 loop spans 16 amino acids. CDR1 is SGHTA and CDR2 is FQGNSA in the germline V gene. V was pared by 1 base and J by 1 base, with 6 bases of the junction left unmatched. Looking up the rest from reference TRBV7-2 and TRBJ2-5 gives the full variable domain: GAGVSQSPSNKVTEKGKDVELRCDPISGHTALYWYRQSLGQGLEFLIYFQGNSAPDKSGLPSDRFSAERTGGSVSTLTIQRTQQEDSAVYLCASSLVGTAPQETQYFGPGTRLLVL.

The chain couples TRBV2 to TRBJ2-1; 7 bases align to TRBD1. Trimming took 6 bases from V and 7 from J; bases not matched to a gene: 12. Germline CDR1 reads SNHLY; CDR2 reads FYNNEI. This CDR3 has 15 residues. CDR3 bases: TGTGCCAGCAGCCTACAGGGGCCACTAGGTAATGAGCAGTTCTTC. Its translation is CASSLQGPLGNEQFF. Full variable domain (missing parts from reference TRBV2 and TRBJ2-1): EPEVTQTPSHQVTQMGQEVILRCVPISNHLYFYWYRQILGQKVEFLVSFYNNEISEKSEIFDDQFSVERPDGSNFTLKIRSTKLEDSAMYFCASSLQGPLGNEQFFGPGTRLTVL.

V usage is TRBV5-5 and J usage is TRBJ2-1, with no clear D. This CDR3 region has 15 residues. The V gene's germline CDR1 is SGHKS and CDR2 YYEKEE (reference sequence). V was clipped by 3 bases and J by 6 bases, with 16 bases between them. The CDR3 is CASSWQRSSGNEQFF. Written as DNA, the CDR3 is TGTGCCAGCAGCTGGCAGCGATCTAGTGGCAATGAGCAGTTCTTC.

V usage is TRBV20-1 and J usage is TRBJ2-1; D is possibly TRBD1 or TRBD2 (6 bases each). The V gene's germline CDR1 is DFQATT and CDR2 SNEGSKA (reference sequence). The CDR3 contains 16 residues. The V gene lost 0 bases and the J gene lost 8 bases, with 20 bases spanning the gap. The CDR3 region is CSARDGGGVWSDEQFF. The CDR3 DNA follows: TGCAGTGCTAGAGACGGAGGGGGAGTTTGGAGTGATGAGCAGTTCTTC.

The genes are TRBV20-1 and TRBJ1-2, with 8 bases lining up with TRBD1. The J segment lost 6 bases and the V segment lost 0 bases, leaving 0 bases of the junction unmatched. The CDR3 length is 12 residues. Germline CDR1 is DFQATT and CDR2 is SNEGSKA (reference sequence). The chain's CDR3 is CSAREGQDGYTF. The CDR3 DNA follows: TGCAGTGCTAGAGAGGGACAGGATGGCTACACCTTC.

The J gene is TRBJ2-3, the V gene TRBV30, with unresolved D. The CDR3 totals 12 residues. The V and J ends lost 2 bases and 6 bases respectively, with 9 bases between them. Germline V gene lookup returns CDR1 GTSNPN and CDR2 SVGIG (reference sequence). The DNA for the CDR3 is TGTGCCTGGAGTCCTGGTCCCGATACGCAGTATTTT. Translation: CAWSPGPDTQYF.